The 11 T cell receptor beta chains in this list originate from one sample, sequenced in a study of Tregs in tolerant kidney transplant recipients. Clones were sequenced by immunoSEQ multiplex PCR, and TCRdb holds only the in-frame ones, with some missing. The sample holds 200,000 to 300,000 clones; roughly 80% are singletons and the top ten take over 0.5%. Material for sequencing was CD4+ T cells from blood. All receptors come from a human donor in good health.

CDR3 amino acids: CAIKWTSGRANTGELFF. Written as DNA, the CDR3 is TGTGCCATCAAATGGACTAGCGGGAGAGCGAACACCGGGGAGCTGTTTTTT. The V call is TRBV10-3, the J call TRBJ2-2, with 13 positions matching TRBD2. The CDR3 totals 17 residues. Germline lookup yields CDR1 ENHRY and CDR2 SYGVKD. Trimming took 7 bases from V and 0 from J; bases not matched to a gene: 5.

The CDR3 loop is CASRAGTGVGQPQHF. The CDR3 nucleotides read TGTGCCAGCAGGGCCGGGACAGGGGTGGGTCAGCCCCAGCATTTT. This chain uses TRBV6-5 with TRBJ1-5, with TRBD1 identical over 10 bases. The germline gives CDR1 MNHEY, CDR2 SVGAGI. This CDR3 region has 15 residues. V was pared by 6 bases and J by 6 bases, with 8 bases of the junction left unmatched.

This chain links TRBV6-5 with TRBJ1-2; a weak D match, TRBD1 (6 bases). This CDR3 comprises 12 residues. Trimming shortened V by 7 bases and J by 5 bases, and 11 bases separated the two germline ends. Germline CDR1 and CDR2: MNHEY and SVGAGI. The CDR3 sequence: CASTTGKYGYTF. The CDR3 DNA sequence: TGTGCCAGCACTACAGGGAAGTATGGCTACACCTTC.

A remark on this clone: This specimen includes other DNA sequences encoding the same CDR3. This chain connects TRBV5-6 to TRBJ1-2; D gene unclear. The V end lost 2 bases, the J end lost 4 bases, and 9 bases lay between the germline ends. The CDR3 consists of 13 residues. Germline V CDR1 and CDR2: SGHDT, YYEEEE. The CDR3 here is CASSLGQTYGYTF. The CDR3 DNA is TGTGCCAGCAGCTTAGGTCAGACCTATGGCTACACCTTC.

The rearrangement joins TRBV19 to TRBJ2-7, with D tentatively TRBD1 (6 bases). The CDR3 extends over 12 amino acids. Germline values: CDR1 LNHDA, CDR2 SQIVND (reference sequence). Trimming shortened V by 9 bases and J by 3 bases, and 12 bases separated the two germline ends. The CDR3 DNA reads as TGTGCCAGCCGGGACACCTTCTACGAGCAGTACTTC. Translated, it gives CASRDTFYEQYF.

This chain uses TRBV2 with TRBJ1-1; D call uncertain. This CDR3 has 13 amino acids. Trimming cost V 4 bases and J 5 bases, with 11 bases left between them. The germline gives CDR1 SNHLY, CDR2 FYNNEI. This chain's CDR3 is CASSVQPGTEAFF. Written as DNA, the CDR3 is TGTGCCAGCAGTGTTCAGCCCGGGACTGAAGCTTTCTTT.

The V call is TRBV7-8, the J call TRBJ2-1; D is perhaps TRBD1 (6 bases). V lost 4 bases and J 8 bases, leaving 24 bases between the germline ends. The germline V gene encodes CDR1 SGHVS and CDR2 FQNEAQ. The CDR3 loop spans 17 amino acids. The CDR3 loop is CASSSYGQRLSPYEQFF. CDR3 bases: TGTGCCAGCAGCTCCTACGGACAGAGGTTAAGCCCTTATGAGCAGTTCTTC.

The rearrangement links TRBV5-6 to TRBJ2-3; 9 positions match TRBD2. V was clipped by 3 bases and J by 5 bases; unmatched bases: 7. Germline CDR1 is SGHDT and CDR2 is YYEEEE. CDR3 size: 15 residues. DNA of the CDR3: TGTGCCAGCAGCTACCGGGTTAGCGGGAGAGATACGCAGTATTTT. Its translation is CASSYRVSGRDTQYF.

This chain joins TRBV9 and TRBJ2-1, with a possible D match to TRBD2 (5 bases). The length of the CDR3 is 16 residues. Looked up from germline, CDR1 is SGDLS and CDR2 is YYNGEE. V was shortened by 3 bases and J by 0 bases, with 13 bases between the two germline ends. CDR3 protein: CASSGRSLSSYNEQFF. In nucleotides, the CDR3 is TGTGCCAGCAGCGGGAGGTCCCTTAGCTCCTACAATGAGCAGTTCTTC.

The chain joins TRBV5-4 to TRBJ2-5, with D tentatively TRBD1 (6 bases). The germline V gene has CDR1 SGHNT and CDR2 YYREEE (reference sequence). This CDR3 spans 14 amino acids. Trimming left V 2 bases short and J 2 bases short, with 10 bases between. The CDR3 here is CASSFSQGQETQYF. Written as DNA, the CDR3 is TGTGCCAGCAGCTTTTCCCAGGGGCAAGAGACCCAGTACTTC.

This clone was found a few times. The rearrangement links TRBV5-1 to TRBJ1-2; D possibly corresponds to TRBD1 (5 bases). Deletions cut 4 bases from V and 10 bases from J, with 14 bases between. Germline V gene sequence: CDR1 SGHRS, CDR2 YFSETQ. The CDR3 covers 12 residues. This CDR3 is CASSLPPGTYTF. The DNA of the CDR3 is TGCGCCAGCAGCCTCCCTCCCGGGACCTACACCTTC.